This passage covers 22 T cell receptor beta chains from one sample sequenced in a study of persistence of HIV-infected CD4 T cells. Antigens of these TCRs are unknown. Stimulation used 10 ug/mL lysate from CMV-infected fibroblasts. CD40L/CD69 double-negative CD45RO-high memory CD4+ T cells were collected. Sequencing used immunoSEQ version 4 in survey mode. Using immunoSEQ multiplex PCR, the repertoire was profiled, and TCRdb retains in-frame clones only, with some absent. The repertoire includes 25,000 to 35,000 clones, 82% of them detected once, and roughly 5% sits in the top ten. Sequencing used CD4+ T cells sorted from PBMCs after roughly 18-hour stimulation, obtained from a patient who received antiretroviral therapy. The receptors were gathered from an adult man with HIV who was CMV-seropositive.

The V gene is TRBV7-9, the J gene TRBJ1-1; D is uncertain. V shed 0 bases and J shed 0 bases, with 5 bases lying between them. CDR3 length: 14 amino acids. Germline V gene sequence: CDR1 SEHNR, CDR2 FQNEAQ (reference sequence). CDR3 loop: CASSLALVNTEAFF. CDR3 nucleotide sequence: TGTGCCAGCAGCTTAGCATTGGTGAACACTGAAGCTTTCTTT.

This chain uses TRBV6-5 with TRBJ2-7; 7 bases map to TRBD1. Germline assignment: CDR1 MNHEY and CDR2 SVGAGI. V dropped 5 bases and J dropped 6; count of bases not matched to a gene: 7. This CDR3 comprises 13 residues. CDR3 sequence reads: CASSQGYRGEQYF. The DNA for the CDR3 is TGTGCCAGCAGTCAGGGATACAGGGGCGAGCAGTACTTC.

The J gene is TRBJ2-3, the V gene TRBV30, with D perhaps matching TRBD2 (5 bases). V lost 3 bases to trimming and J lost 4 bases, with 11 bases between them. Per the germline V gene, CDR1 is GTSNPN and CDR2 is SVGIG (reference sequence). CDR3 length: 13 residues. DNA of the CDR3: TGTGCCTGGAGCCCCGGGAAAGCAGATACGCAGTATTTT. This translates into CAWSPGKADTQYF.

The chain is built from TRBV4-1 and TRBJ2-2; D unclear. CDR1 and CDR2 (germline): MGHRA, YSYEKL. The CDR3 runs to 16 residues. V dropped 0 bases and J dropped 6 bases, with 14 bases sitting between them. This CDR3 reads CASSQDGQAPPGELFF. DNA of the CDR3: TGCGCCAGCAGCCAAGATGGGCAGGCCCCCCCCGGGGAGCTGTTTTTT.

The gene calls are TRBV5-1 and TRBJ2-7, with 7 positions matching TRBD1. Germline V gene data show CDR1 as SGHRS and CDR2 as YFSETQ. The trim removed 0 bases at V and 3 bases at J, leaving 6 bases unmatched. The CDR3 contains 15 residues. The CDR3 coding sequence is TGCGCCAGCAGCTTGGTGGCCGGGACAGACTACGAGCAGTACTTC. Translating gives CASSLVAGTDYEQYF.

The V and J genes are TRBV30 and TRBJ2-3; D gene uncertain. In germline, CDR1 is GTSNPN, CDR2 SVGIG (reference sequence). V dropped 1 base and J dropped 1 base, with 6 bases sitting between them. CDR3 length equals 13 residues. The CDR3 region is CAWSEDGTDTQYF. CDR3 coding DNA: TGTGCCTGGAGTGAAGATGGCACAGATACGCAGTATTTT. The whole variable domain, remainder taken from reference TRBV30 and TRBJ2-3, is SQTIHQWPATLVQPVGSPLSLECTVEGTSNPNLYWYRQAAGRGLQLLFYSVGIGQISSEVPQNLSASRPQDRQFILSSKKLLLSDSGFYLCAWSEDGTDTQYFGPGTRLTVL.

The chain has TRBV19 and TRBJ1-4, with 7 nucleotides matching TRBD1. The CDR3 runs to 16 residues. The junction had 9 bases not matched to a gene; V was cut back by 4 bases and J by 4 bases. CDR1 is LNHDA, CDR2 SQIVND, per germline (reference sequence). Here the CDR3 reads CASSTPNRGGNEKLFF. The CDR3 bases are TGTGCCAGTAGTACCCCAAACAGGGGTGGTAATGAAAAACTGTTTTTT. The complete variable domain, with remaining parts taken from reference TRBV19 and TRBJ1-4, reads DGGITQSPKYLFRKEGQNVTLSCEQNLNHDAMYWYRQDPGQGLRLIYYSQIVNDFQKGDIAEGYSVSREKKESFPLTVTSAQKNPTAFYLCASSTPNRGGNEKLFFGSGTQLSVL.

The J gene is TRBJ2-7, the V gene TRBV4-1; D ambiguous. Deletions cut 1 base from V and 1 base from J, with 11 bases between. Germline assignment: CDR1 MGHRA and CDR2 YSYEKL. The length of the CDR3 is 15 residues. CDR3 bases: TGCGCCAGCAGCCAAGCGACGGACCTATCCTACGAGCAGTACTTC. Its translation is CASSQATDLSYEQYF.

This clone has a single count. The V and J genes are TRBV27 and TRBJ1-4, with D hard to call. The CDR3 is made up of 14 amino acids. From germline, CDR1 is MNHEY and CDR2 SMNVEV (reference sequence). The V gene lost 5 bases and the J gene lost 8 bases, with 15 bases spanning the gap. The CDR3 DNA follows: TGTGCCAGCAGTGCGCGGCAGAATAGAGAAAAACTGTTTTTT. This codes for CASSARQNREKLFF.

The CDR3 DNA is TGTGCCACCAGCAGAGATAAGCTAGCCCGCGAGCAGTACTTC. Its translation: CATSRDKLAREQYF. This chain uses TRBV15 with TRBJ2-7, with D perhaps TRBD2 (5 bases). This CDR3 has 14 residues. The V end was cut by 0 bases, the J end by 6 bases, with 12 bases between. Germline CDR1 reads LNHNV; CDR2 reads YYDKDF (reference sequence).

This rearrangement joins TRBV5-1 to TRBJ2-7, with unresolved D. CDR1 and CDR2 (germline): SGHRS, YFSETQ. CDR3 length: 14 residues. V was pared by 4 bases and J by 2 bases, with 13 bases between. The CDR3 loop reads CASSHLDRTYEQYF. CDR3 bases: TGCGCCAGCAGCCACTTGGACCGTACCTACGAGCAGTACTTC.

The chain's CDR3 is CASSEGRLSTEAFF. The CDR3, as DNA: TGTGCCAGCAGTGAAGGCAGATTAAGTACTGAAGCTTTCTTT. V gene TRBV6-1 combines with J gene TRBJ1-1; D gene uncertain. The V end lost 1 base, the J end lost 5 bases, and 11 bases lay between the germline ends. Germline CDR1 reads MNHNS; CDR2 reads SASEGT. This CDR3 contains 14 residues.

J is TRBJ2-1 and V is TRBV10-3; a weak D match, TRBD2 (5 bases). V was clipped by 2 bases and J by 13 bases, with 15 bases between them. Germline V gene sequence: CDR1 ENHRY, CDR2 SYGVKD. This CDR3 contains 13 residues. CDR3 loop: CAISEPGSVGQFF. CDR3 DNA: TGTGCCATCAGTGAGCCGGGGTCGGTAGGCCAGTTCTTC.

The chain employs TRBV21-1 and TRBJ2-3; the table's TRBD2 call for D was not verified on the DNA. TRBV21-1 is noted as a pseudogene. The CDR3 runs 13 residues. CDR3 sequence: CASSKGYTDTQYF. The CDR3 nucleotides are TGTGCCAGCAGCAAAGGTTACACAGATACGCAGTATTTT.

This clone has a single count. The chain links TRBV29-1 to TRBJ2-2; the D gene is possibly TRBD1 (5 bases). The CDR3 spans 13 residues. Germline-derived CDR1 and CDR2 are SQVTM and ANQGSEA. The V and J ends lost 6 bases and 6 bases respectively, with 14 bases between them. CDR3 region: CSVLRGVAGELFF. The CDR3 region has the DNA TGCAGCGTCTTAAGGGGCGTAGCCGGGGAGCTGTTTTTT.

The V gene is TRBV7-2, the J gene TRBJ2-2, with a weak D call TRBD1 (5 bases). V was pared by 2 bases and J by 4 bases, with 14 bases between. Germline CDR1 and CDR2: SGHTA and FQGNSA. The CDR3 spans 16 residues. The CDR3: CASSLTGPKGTGELFF. In nucleotides, the CDR3 is TGTGCCAGCAGCTTAACAGGACCGAAGGGCACCGGGGAGCTGTTTTTT.

For this clone: Relative to the germline gene, one junction end is altered; a read error may explain this. In nucleotides, the CDR3 is TGTGCCAGCAGGTTAGGTGGAAACACCATATATTTT. Translating it yields CASRLGGNTIYF. The chain joins TRBV12-3 or TRBV12-4 to TRBJ1-3; D unresolved. The CDR3 spans 12 residues.

The chain carries TRBV7-3 and TRBJ2-1; TRBD1 is a possible D gene (6 bases). Germline CDR1 SGHTA, CDR2 FQGTGA. Between the trimmed V and J ends, which lost 5 bases and 4 bases, there was a span of 9 bases. There are 13 residues in the CDR3. The CDR3 loop reads CASSPDSYNEQFF. The CDR3 region has the DNA TGTGCCAGCAGCCCGGACAGTTACAATGAGCAGTTCTTC.

The genes are TRBV7-9 and TRBJ1-1; D may be TRBD1 (5 bases). From germline, CDR1 is SEHNR and CDR2 FQNEAQ (reference sequence). This CDR3 region has 14 residues. With 5 bases removed from V and 7 bases from J, the gap between germline ends came to 17 bases. CDR3 DNA: TGTGCCAGCAGCCCGTCGGGGGGTAACGGTGAAGCTTTCTTT. It encodes CASSPSGGNGEAFF. The entire variable domain, with the rest obtained from reference TRBV7-9 and TRBJ1-1, is as follows: DTGVSQNPRHKITKRGQNVTFRCDPISEHNRLYWYRQTLGQGPEFLTYFQNEAQLEKSRLLSDRFSAERPKGSFSTLEIQRTEQGDSAMYLCASSPSGGNGEAFFGQGTRLTVV.

The chain couples TRBV7-9 to TRBJ1-4, with a possible D match to TRBD1 (6 bases). Germline lookup yields CDR1 SEHNR and CDR2 FQNEAQ (reference sequence). There are 15 residues in the CDR3. Trimming shortened V by 2 bases and J by 7 bases, and 14 bases separated the two germline ends. The CDR3: CASSLSWGAAEKLFF. Written as DNA, the CDR3 is TGTGCCAGCAGCTTATCGTGGGGGGCTGCTGAAAAACTGTTTTTT.

This chain links TRBV6-1 with TRBJ1-6; the match to TRBD1 covers 9 bases. V trimming: 2 bases; J trimming: 10 bases; junction bases outside the gene matches: 6. Germline CDR1 is MNHNS and CDR2 is SASEGT. The CDR3 has 15 residues. The CDR3 DNA reads TGTGCCAGCAGTGAAAAGGGGGACAGGGTCTCACCCCTCCACTTT. Translation: CASSEKGDRVSPLHF.

The chain joins TRBV6-5 to TRBJ1-2; D is undetermined. CDR1 and CDR2 (germline): MNHEY, SVGAGI. Between the trimmed V and J ends, which lost 4 bases and 5 bases, there was a span of 5 bases. The CDR3 loop spans 11 amino acids. Written as DNA, the CDR3 is TGTGCCAGCAGTTCCGGATATGGCTACACCTTC. It specifies CASSSGYGYTF.